This T cell receptor (beta chain) comes out of a study of blood T cell repertoires in COVID-19. Across the whole study: Samples representing acute and convalescent COVID-19 were sourced from the United States, Italy and Spain. The analysed material was cDNA or gDNA that came from T cells, B-cell-depleted T cells, or PBMCs.

Study processing details: Nucleated cell counts were estimated from reference gene primer amplification. Profiling relied on immunoSEQ multiplex PCR, and the TCRdb table lists in-frame clones only, not all of them. From that table come the V and J calls and clone size; the DNA was used to work out D and trimming. The sample contains about 240,000 clones, around nine tenths of which appear only once. CDR3 length: 18 amino acids. The V end was cut by 6 bases, the J end by 3 bases, with 26 bases between. The germline gives CDR1 ENHRY, CDR2 SYGVKD. The receptor comes from a woman aged 70 to 79 with active or convalescent COVID-19. Input material: peripheral blood. The chain recombines TRBV10-3 with TRBJ1-1, with TRBD1 as a possible D gene (5 bases). This CDR3 reads CAISPNPYRTRNDTEAFF. The DNA for the CDR3 is TGTGCCATCAGCCCCAATCCCTACAGGACACGGAATGACACTGAAGCTTTCTTT.